The next 32 T cell receptor beta chains were all read from a single sample in a study of Tregs in tolerant kidney transplant recipients. Some clones are missing from TCRdb's copy, which holds only in-frame ones; the method was immunoSEQ multiplex PCR. Here the sample spans tens of thousands of clones, about 88% being singletons. Material: CD4+ T cells from blood, obtained before the transplant. All receptors come from a human donor who received a combined kidney and bone marrow transplant.

The gene calls are TRBV9 and TRBJ1-5, with TRBD1 matching 8 bases. Germline loops: CDR1 SGDLS, CDR2 YYNGEE. The V segment lost 2 bases and the J segment 3 bases; nucleotides outside the gene matches: 1. The CDR3 covers 14 residues. The DNA of the CDR3 is TGTGCCAGCAGCGTGACAGGGGACAATCAGCCCCAGCATTTT. This encodes CASSVTGDNQPQHF. The whole variable domain, filled in from reference TRBV9 and TRBJ1-5, reads DSGVTQTPKHLITATGQRVTLRCSPRSGDLSVYWYQQSLDQGLQFLIQYYNGEERAKGNILERFSAQQFPDLHSELNLSSLELGDSALYFCASSVTGDNQPQHFGDGTRLSIL.

V gene TRBV6-6 combines with J gene TRBJ2-1; no firm D call. The V end lost 5 bases, the J end lost 7 bases, and 12 bases lay between the germline ends. Per the germline V gene, CDR1 is MNHNY and CDR2 is SVGAGI (reference sequence). The CDR3 runs to 13 residues. The CDR3 is CASSDPLVNEQFF. The CDR3 nucleotides are TGTGCCAGCAGTGACCCCCTAGTGAATGAGCAGTTCTTC.

This chain joins TRBV6-5 and TRBJ2-1; 8 positions agree with TRBD1. The V segment lost 5 bases and the J segment 6 bases; nucleotides outside the gene matches: 9. In germline, CDR1 is MNHEY, CDR2 SVGAGI. The CDR3 consists of 15 residues. DNA for the CDR3: TGTGCCAGCAGTAGACAGGGGCTTTCTAGCAATGAGCAGTTCTTC. Protein: CASSRQGLSSNEQFF.

This sequence joins TRBV30 and TRBJ1-2, with 8 bases that match TRBD1. The J segment lost 4 bases and the V segment lost 0 bases, leaving 7 bases of the junction unmatched. This CDR3 has 15 residues. CDR1 is GTSNPN and CDR2 is SVGIG in the germline V gene (reference sequence). DNA for the CDR3: TGTGCCTGGAGTGTACCCCGACAGGGGTCCTATGGCTACACCTTC. It translates to CAWSVPRQGSYGYTF.

This clone is a singleton in its sample. The chain uses TRBV11-2 and TRBJ2-7, with 8 bases aligning to TRBD1. V shed 9 bases and J 3 bases; nucleotides not matched to a gene: 7. Germline V CDR1 and CDR2: SGHAT, FQNNGV. The CDR3 spans 13 residues. CDR3 sequence reads: CASNDRGSYEQYF. CDR3 bases: TGTGCCAGTAACGACAGGGGAAGCTACGAGCAGTACTTC.

V is TRBV7-6 and J is TRBJ2-7; D is perhaps TRBD2 (6 bases). V lost 5 bases and J lost 2, with 10 bases in between. The CDR3 runs to 13 residues. CDR1 and CDR2 (germline): SGHVS, FNYEAQ. CDR3 in DNA: TGTGCCAGCAGCCTCGGGGGTACCTACGAGCAGTACTTC. It encodes CASSLGGTYEQYF.

The rearrangement joins TRBV9 to TRBJ2-7; 9 bases match TRBD2. With V trimmed by 0 bases and J by 5 bases, 6 bases remained unmatched. This CDR3 contains 15 residues. CDR1 is SGDLS and CDR2 is YYNGEE in the germline V gene. The DNA of the CDR3 is TGTGCCAGCAGCGTAGAAGTAGCGGGAGTCAACGAGCAGTACTTC. Protein product: CASSVEVAGVNEQYF.

In its sample, this clone was seen once. CDR3 region: CSVVRGGIQETQYF. DNA of the CDR3: TGCAGCGTTGTTAGGGGCGGCATTCAAGAGACCCAGTACTTC. V is TRBV29-1 and J is TRBJ2-5; tentative D call: TRBD1 (5 bases). Germline CDR1 reads SQVTM; CDR2 reads ANQGSEA. The CDR3 has 14 residues. V was trimmed by 4 bases and J by 2 bases, leaving 14 bases between them.

The chain employs TRBV6-6 and TRBJ1-1; 7 bases align to TRBD1. CDR1 is MNHNY and CDR2 is SVGAGI in the germline V gene (reference sequence). This CDR3 region has 14 residues. Germline trimming cut 6 bases from V and 1 base from J; bases unmatched to any gene: 5. CDR3 in amino acids: CASSYRGPNTEAFF. In DNA, the CDR3 is TGTGCCAGCAGCTACAGGGGCCCGAACACTGAAGCTTTCTTT.

The chain has TRBV28 and TRBJ2-7; tentatively, D is TRBD2 (6 bases). The CDR3 length is 15 residues. The V end lost 6 bases, the J end lost 2 bases, and 17 bases lay between the germline ends. Germline CDR1 is MDHEN and CDR2 is SYDVKM. Here the CDR3 DNA reads TGTGCCAGCAGACTCGGGGGAGAGGGAACCTACGAGCAGTACTTC. Translated, it gives CASRLGGEGTYEQYF.

V gene TRBV7-7 combines with J gene TRBJ2-3, with D maybe TRBD2 (6 bases). Per the germline V gene, CDR1 is SSHAT and CDR2 is FNYEAQ (reference sequence). This CDR3 has 14 amino acids. Trimming took 0 bases from V and 4 from J, leaving 8 bases between them. CDR3 sequence: CASSLAGGADTQYF. Written as DNA, the CDR3 is TGTGCCAGCAGCTTAGCGGGGGGTGCAGATACGCAGTATTTT.

This rearrangement joins TRBV19 to TRBJ2-5; 9 bases align to TRBD1. With 4 bases clipped from V and 0 bases from J, the junction kept 3 bases outside the gene matches. Germline V CDR1 and CDR2: LNHDA, SQIVND (reference sequence). The CDR3 loop spans 15 amino acids. CDR3 in amino acids: CASSTGQGYQETQYF. For the CDR3, the DNA is TGTGCCAGTAGTACTGGACAGGGGTACCAAGAGACCCAGTACTTC. The full variable domain, its missing parts supplied by reference TRBV19 and TRBJ2-5, is DGGITQSPKYLFRKEGQNVTLSCEQNLNHDAMYWYRQDPGQGLRLIYYSQIVNDFQKGDIAEGYSVSREKKESFPLTVTSAQKNPTAFYLCASSTGQGYQETQYFGPGTRLLVL.

The chain couples TRBV7-3 to TRBJ2-6; TRBD1 aligns across 7 bases. The CDR3 runs to 13 residues. Germline CDR1 reads SGHTA; CDR2 reads FQGTGA. V trimming: 2 bases; J trimming: 15 bases; junction bases outside the gene matches: 7. DNA for the CDR3: TGTGCCAGCAGCTTAGCGACCACAGGGGACCTGACTTTC. It yields the protein CASSLATTGDLTF. Together with reference TRBV7-3 and TRBJ2-6, the CDR3 gives the full variable domain: GAGVSQTPSNKVTEKGKYVELRCDPISGHTALYWYRQSLGQGPEFLIYFQGTGAADDSGLPNDRFFAVRPEGSVSTLKIQRTERGDSAVYLCASSLATTGDLTFGAGSRLTVL.

V gene TRBV7-6 combines with J gene TRBJ1-2, with 9 positions matching TRBD1. Germline V gene data show CDR1 as SGHVS and CDR2 as FNYEAQ. V lost 4 bases, J lost 4 bases, and 10 bases stayed unmatched. This CDR3 is built from 16 residues. In DNA, the CDR3 is TGTGCCAGCAGCTCCGCCGCCGGGACAGGGCTCTATGGCTACACCTTC. Translated, it gives CASSSAAGTGLYGYTF.

The CDR3 bases are TGTGCCAGCCGCGGGACTAGCGGGAGTAAGAGCACCGGGGAGCTGTTTTTT. Translated: CASRGTSGSKSTGELFF. This rearrangement joins TRBV25-1 to TRBJ2-2; 14 bases agree with TRBD2. The germline V gene encodes CDR1 MGHDK and CDR2 SYGVNS. The trim removed 8 bases at V and 4 bases at J, leaving 9 bases unmatched. The CDR3 is 17 residues long.

The genes are TRBV5-1 and TRBJ2-7, with 9 bases matching TRBD1. CDR1 and CDR2 (germline): SGHRS, YFSETQ. The CDR3 is 14 residues long. Trimming at V came to 3 bases and at J to 5 bases, leaving 6 bases not matched to a gene. The CDR3 reads CASSSTGQGHEQYF. The CDR3 bases are TGCGCCAGCAGCTCCACGGGACAGGGACACGAGCAGTACTTC.

The chain has TRBV6-5 and TRBJ1-2; 7 bases line up with TRBD1. CDR1 and CDR2 (germline): MNHEY, SVGAGI. V lost 5 bases to trimming and J lost 7 bases; unmatched junction nucleotides: 4. The CDR3 spans 12 residues. The CDR3 DNA sequence: TGTGCCAGCAGTACAGGGGCATCTGGCTACACCTTC. Amino acid sequence: CASSTGASGYTF.

The rearrangement links TRBV25-1 to TRBJ1-2; possible D gene TRBD1, 6 bases. Germline V CDR1 and CDR2: MGHDK, SYGVNS. CDR3 size: 15 residues. With 2 bases removed from V and 6 bases from J, the gap between germline ends came to 16 bases. CDR3 sequence reads: CASSERARGGDGYTF. The CDR3 coding sequence is TGTGCCAGCAGTGAAAGGGCGAGGGGGGGAGATGGCTACACCTTC.

This sequence joins TRBV18 and TRBJ1-2; TRBD1 matches at 9 bases. CDR1 is KGHSH, CDR2 LQKENI, per germline. Trimming took 0 bases from V and 3 from J; bases not matched to a gene: 5. The CDR3 is 16 residues long. The CDR3 loop reads CASSPPSTGGDYGYTF. The CDR3, as DNA: TGTGCCAGCTCACCACCTTCTACAGGGGGCGACTATGGCTACACCTTC. Combining the CDR3 with reference TRBV18 and TRBJ1-2 gives the whole variable domain NAGVMQNPRHLVRRRGQEARLRCSPMKGHSHVYWYRQLPEEGLKFMVYLQKENIIDESGMPKERFSAEFPKEGPSILRIQQVVRGDSAAYFCASSPPSTGGDYGYTFGSGTRLTVV.

The chain uses TRBV2 and TRBJ1-5; 7 nucleotides agree with TRBD1. The CDR3 is 15 residues long. The germline V gene has CDR1 SNHLY and CDR2 FYNNEI. V was clipped by 5 bases and J by 6 bases; unmatched bases: 10. Here the CDR3 reads CASSSGGGAGQPQHF. The CDR3 nucleotides are TGTGCCAGCAGTTCGGGAGGGGGCGCAGGTCAGCCCCAGCATTTT.

The chain employs TRBV2 and TRBJ2-3; D gene ambiguous. CDR1 and CDR2 (germline): SNHLY, FYNNEI. The CDR3 is 13 residues long. The germline V and J ends were trimmed by 6 bases and 3 bases, with 10 bases remaining between them. The CDR3 is CASSTLGTDTQYF. The CDR3 region has the DNA TGTGCCAGCAGCACGCTCGGTACAGATACGCAGTATTTT.

This rearrangement joins TRBV6-1 to TRBJ1-2, with a weak D call TRBD1 (6 bases). V was trimmed by 2 bases and J by 2 bases, leaving 6 bases between them. This CDR3 has 13 residues. Looked up from germline, CDR1 is MNHNS and CDR2 is SASEGT. CDR3 region: CASSEQGNYGYTF. The DNA of the CDR3 is TGTGCCAGCAGTGAACAGGGGAACTATGGCTACACCTTC.

The chain joins TRBV28 to TRBJ1-5; D is possibly TRBD1 (6 bases). V dropped 5 bases and J dropped 8 bases, with 10 bases sitting between them. Germline CDR1 reads MDHEN; CDR2 reads SYDVKM. CDR3 length: 12 residues. CDR3 coding DNA: TGTGCCAGCAGTGCTCACAGGGAGCCCCAGCATTTT. Translated, it gives CASSAHREPQHF.

The chain is built from TRBV16 and TRBJ1-2, with D unresolved. CDR1 is KGHSY and CDR2 is FQNENV in the germline V gene. The V and J ends lost 7 bases and 6 bases respectively, with 15 bases between them. The CDR3 totals 13 residues. The CDR3 here is CASTPIGTDGYTF. The CDR3 region has the DNA TGTGCCAGCACCCCAATAGGAACAGATGGCTACACCTTC.

This clone appeared a single time. For the CDR3, the DNA is TGTGCCAGCAGTTACTCGATCGACGGGGGGGCAGATGGCTACACCTTC. It encodes CASSYSIDGGADGYTF. The chain joins TRBV6-6 to TRBJ1-2; tentative D call: TRBD1 (6 bases). Germline V CDR1 and CDR2: MNHNY, SVGAGI (reference sequence). V was cut by 0 bases and J by 6 bases, with 17 bases left in between. The CDR3 is made up of 16 amino acids.

The chain joins TRBV13 to TRBJ2-7; 16 bases align to TRBD2. Germline values: CDR1 PRHDT, CDR2 FYEKMQ (reference sequence). This CDR3 comprises 18 residues. Trimming at V came to 3 bases and at J to 2 bases, leaving 7 bases not matched to a gene. CDR3 nucleotides: TGTGCCAGCAGCTTGTCCGCCGGGACTAGCGGGAGGGCCTACGAGCAGTACTTC. Translated, it gives CASSLSAGTSGRAYEQYF.

The V gene is TRBV19, the J gene TRBJ1-2; a possible D gene is TRBD1 (6 bases). Germline CDR1 is LNHDA and CDR2 is SQIVND (reference sequence). The length of the CDR3 is 13 residues. V lost 6 bases, J lost 3 bases, and 11 bases lay in between. CDR3 sequence: CASSRGGDYGYTF. CDR3 DNA sequence: TGTGCCAGTAGCCGGGGGGGCGACTATGGCTACACCTTC.

The chain recombines TRBV28 with TRBJ2-2, with 8 bases fitting TRBD1. Germline values: CDR1 MDHEN, CDR2 SYDVKM. The CDR3 length is 15 residues. V lost 4 bases and J lost 8; bases outside the gene matches: 9. The CDR3 sequence: CASSSGTGIAGELFF. In nucleotides, the CDR3 is TGTGCCAGCAGTTCCGGGACAGGAATAGCAGGGGAGCTGTTTTTT.

The V and J genes are TRBV18 and TRBJ1-1; D is perhaps TRBD1 (5 bases). Germline V gene lookup returns CDR1 KGHSH and CDR2 LQKENI. The CDR3 length is 15 residues. Between the trimmed V and J ends, which lost 2 bases and 3 bases, there was a span of 13 bases. CDR3 protein: CASSPGRGGDTEAFF. In DNA form, the CDR3 reads TGTGCCAGCTCACCAGGAAGGGGTGGGGACACTGAAGCTTTCTTT.

The chain combines TRBV7-9 with TRBJ2-4; D may be TRBD2 (6 bases). The CDR3 is made up of 13 amino acids. Germline lookup yields CDR1 SEHNR and CDR2 FQNEAQ (reference sequence). V dropped 2 bases and J dropped 7 bases, with 9 bases sitting between them. The CDR3 reads CASSLWGDNIQYF. As DNA, the CDR3 is TGTGCCAGCAGCTTATGGGGGGATAACATTCAGTACTTC.

CDR3: CASSRGDTGELFF. CDR3 sequence (DNA): TGTGCCAGCAGTCGCGGGGACACCGGGGAGCTGTTTTTT. The rearrangement links TRBV27 to TRBJ2-2; TRBD2 might be the D (6 bases). The CDR3 spans 13 residues. Per germline, CDR1 MNHEY and CDR2 SMNVEV (reference sequence). Trimming took 5 bases from V and 3 from J, leaving 7 bases between them.

The chain combines TRBV18 with TRBJ1-2; TRBD1 is a possible D gene (6 bases). Germline assignment: CDR1 KGHSH and CDR2 LQKENI. The CDR3 contains 12 residues. Trimming left V 8 bases short and J 5 bases short, with 12 bases between. DNA of the CDR3: TGTGCCAGCACGGACAGATATTATGGCTACACCTTC. It codes for CASTDRYYGYTF.